This TCR beta chain appears in the sequencing data of a study of neoadjuvant anti-PD-1 for oral cavity cancer. About the research overall: Around day 43, patients without progression received a fourth nivolumab dose before surgery. Findings and caveats of the study: Pretreatment Treg/Th17 ratio correlated inversely with post-treatment tumor clonality.

The protocol was immunoSEQ multiplex PCR, while the TCRdb copy is restricted to in-frame clones and leaves out a portion. The data contain around 31,000 clones, 85% to 90% of them singletons. From germline, CDR1 is SGHTA and CDR2 FQGNSA. The V and J ends lost 2 bases and 7 bases, in that order; junction bases with no gene match: 9. The CDR3 sequence is 17 residues long. Details on this clone: Its antigen remains unidentified.

The chain links TRBV7-2 to TRBJ1-5; 12 bases agree with TRBD1. The sequence was obtained from a person between 40 and 79 years old with oral cavity squamous cell carcinoma. The sample consisted of PBMCs, taken before nivolumab (anti-PD-1) treatment. CDR3 in DNA: TGTGCCAGCAGCTTACATCCGGGACAGGGGGCCCGCCAGCCCCAGCATTTT. It yields the protein CASSLHPGQGARQPQHF.